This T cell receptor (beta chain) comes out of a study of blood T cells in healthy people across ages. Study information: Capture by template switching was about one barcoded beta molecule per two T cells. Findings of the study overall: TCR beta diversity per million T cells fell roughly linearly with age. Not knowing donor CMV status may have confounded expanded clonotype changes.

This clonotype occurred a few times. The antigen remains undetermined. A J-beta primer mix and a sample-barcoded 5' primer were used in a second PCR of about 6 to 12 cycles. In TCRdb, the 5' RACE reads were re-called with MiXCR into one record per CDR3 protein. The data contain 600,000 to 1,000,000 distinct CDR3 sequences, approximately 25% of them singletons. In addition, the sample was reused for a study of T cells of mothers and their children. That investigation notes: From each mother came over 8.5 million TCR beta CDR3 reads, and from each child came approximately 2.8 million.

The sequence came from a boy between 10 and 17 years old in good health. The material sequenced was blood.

The CDR3 sequence is CASSLPGLQETQYF. The CDR3 nucleotides are TGTGCCAGCAGCTTGCCGGGACTGCAAGAGACCCAGTACTTC. The V call is TRBV5-4, the J call TRBJ2-5; weak D call: TRBD2 (6 bases). Trimming left V 1 base short and J 2 bases short, with 9 bases between. Germline assignment: CDR1 SGHNT and CDR2 YYREEE (reference sequence). The CDR3 length is 14 residues.